Listed below are T cell receptor beta chains from one sample, sequenced in a study of cytomegalovirus exposure and HLA in healthy donors. Assay: immunoSEQ multiplex PCR; the TCRdb copy retains only in-frame clones and omits some. Among fewer than 200,000 clones listed, approximately 88% were seen once. Input material: PBMCs. Receptors were obtained from a man younger than 45 in good health and CMV-seronegative. Both conserved end residues are part of each CDR3. A D gene is named only where the DNA matches it firmly. Rows give clone size only sometimes, using once, few, many, or a class for an expanded clone.

>TRBV5-6|NA|NA|TRBJ1-5
TGTGCCAGCAGCTTGGGACAGCTTACTCAGCCCCAGCATTTT
CASSLGQLTQPQHF
>TRBV7-2|TRBD2|NA|TRBJ2-1
TGTGCCAGCAGCCTTCTAGCGGGGATTTCCTACAATGAGCAGTTCTTC
CASSLLAGISYNEQFF
>TRBV30|TRBD1|NA|TRBJ1-6
TGTGCCTGGAGCAACAGGGGATTGAGGGACTCACCCCTCCACTTT
CAWSNRGLRDSPLHF
>TRBV15|NA|NA|TRBJ2-6
TGTGCCACCAGCAGAGGGCAAAATCTGGGCGGGGCCAACGTCCTGACTTTC
CATSRGQNLGGANVLTF
>TRBV27|NA|once|TRBJ2-1
TGTGCCAGCAGTTTACAGGGGAATGAGCAGTTCTTC
CASSLQGNEQFF
>TRBV9|TRBD1|NA|TRBJ2-2
TGTGCCAGCAGCCCTTACGGACAGGGCGGCGGGGAGCTGTTTTTT
CASSPYGQGGGELFF
>TRBV18|TRBD1|NA|TRBJ1-2
TGTGCCAGCTCACGGACAGGGGGAGTAGCTAACTATGGCTACACCTTC
CASSRTGGVANYGYTF
>TRBV28|NA|few|TRBJ1-2
TGTGCCAGCAGTTTAAGTGGAGCGGCTGGCTACACCTTC
CASSLSGAAGYTF
>TRBV7-9|NA|NA|TRBJ1-2
TGTGCCAGCAGCTTAACAGCTAACTATGGCTACACCTTC
CASSLTANYGYTF
>TRBV4-3|TRBD1|NA|TRBJ2-5
TGCGCCAGCAGCCAAGGCCCGACAGGGGTGGAGACCCAGTACTTC
CASSQGPTGVETQYF
>TRBV4-3|TRBD2|few|TRBJ2-1
TGCGCCAGCAGCCAGGCGACTAGCGGCTCCTACAATGAGCAGTTCTTC
CASSQATSGSYNEQFF
>TRBV25-1|TRBD2|NA|TRBJ2-1
TGTGCCAGCAGTGAGACTAGCGGGAGGGCCGGGAATGAGCAGTTCTTC
CASSETSGRAGNEQFF
>TRBV30|TRBD1|NA|TRBJ1-2
TGTGCCTGGAGTGTAAGGGACAGGGCCCTTTATGGCTACACCTTC
CAWSVRDRALYGYTF
>TRBV19|TRBD2|NA|TRBJ2-7
TGTGCCAGTAATCTAGCGGGAGGCCACTCCTACGAGCAGTACTTC
CASNLAGGHSYEQYF
>TRBV12-2|NA|NA|TRBJ1-5
TGTGCAAGTCGCTTAGAGAACAGGGCTCGGTCGAATCAGCCCCAGCATTTT
CASRLENRARSNQPQHF
>TRBV7-3|TRBD2|NA|TRBJ2-7
TGTGCCAGCAGGTCTACAGGAGCGGGAGTGGGGGAGCAGTACTTC
CASRSTGAGVGEQYF
>TRBV27|NA|NA|TRBJ1-2
TGTGCCAGCAGCCCGCGGGCGGGGGAGCGGGGCTACACCTTC
CASSPRAGERGYTF
>TRBV15|NA|NA|TRBJ2-7
TGTGCCACCAGCACAAATACAGGTTCCCTACCCTACGAGCAGTACTTC
CATSTNTGSLPYEQYF
>TRBV2|TRBD1|once|TRBJ2-1
TGTGCCAGCACCCCCCTGCCGACAGGGATCAATGAGCAGTTCTTC
CASTPLPTGINEQFF
>TRBV19|NA|NA|TRBJ1-5
TGTGCCAGTAGCCAAGGGGCAGCGTCTAGGAATCAGCCCCAGCATTTT
CASSQGAASRNQPQHF
>TRBV5-1|NA|NA|TRBJ2-7
TGCGCCAGCAGCTTGGTTGCGGGCGGAAGCTACGAGCAGTACTTC
CASSLVAGGSYEQYF
>TRBV9|TRBD2|few|TRBJ2-5
TGTGCCAGCAGCCCCCGATCGACTAGCGAGGGGGAGACCCAGTACTTC
CASSPRSTSEGETQYF
>TRBV7-9|TRBD2|NA|TRBJ2-7
TGTTCCAGCAGCTTAGGGGCGGGACCTAGCGGGGGAACCTACGAGCAGTACTTC
CSSSLGAGPSGGTYEQYF
>TRBV5-1|TRBD1|NA|TRBJ1-2
TGCGCCAGCAGCACTCCCTCCGGGACAGGGGGCAGCTATGGCTACACCTTC
CASSTPSGTGGSYGYTF
>TRBV7-2|NA|NA|TRBJ1-2
TGTGCCAGCAGCCAATTCGGGGTGGGCAGGGAGGCCTATGGCTACACCTTC
CASSQFGVGREAYGYTF
>TRBV5-5|NA|once|TRBJ2-7
TGTGCCAGCAGCTTGGAGACAGGCACGATCTACGAGCAGTACTTC
CASSLETGTIYEQYF
>TRBV6-5|NA|NA|TRBJ1-5
TGTGCCAGCAGTTACACGGGGGTTAGTCAGCCCCAGCATTTT
CASSYTGVSQPQHF
>TRBV4-2|TRBD2|few|TRBJ2-5
TGTGCCAGCAGCGCAGGGACTAGCGGGAGTCCGAAGACCCAGTACTTC
CASSAGTSGSPKTQYF
>TRBV6-5|TRBD1|NA|TRBJ1-1
TGTGCCAGCCTTTTGACAGGGGCGAACACTGAAGCTTTCTTT
CASLLTGANTEAFF
>TRBV4-1|NA|NA|TRBJ1-4
TGCGCCAGCAGCCACCAGAGGGGGTATGAGACTAATGAAAAACTGTTTTTT
CASSHQRGYETNEKLFF
>TRBV10-1|NA|NA|TRBJ1-1
TGCGCCACCAAACCGAACGACGGGGGACCGAACACTGAAGCTTTCTTT
CATKPNDGGPNTEAFF
>TRBV7-6|NA|NA|TRBJ2-5
TGTGCCAGCAGCTTAGGGACAGACCCCAGCGAGACCCAGTACTTC
CASSLGTDPSETQYF
>TRBV28|TRBD2|NA|TRBJ2-7
TGTGCCAGCAGTTTTGTGAGCGGGGGGGCCTACGAGCAGTACTTC
CASSFVSGGAYEQYF
>TRBV27|TRBD2|NA|TRBJ2-1
TGTGCCAGCAGTTTATCTAGCGGGAGATTTTATGAGCAGTTCTTC
CASSLSSGRFYEQFF
>TRBV5-4|NA|once|TRBJ1-2
TGTGCCAGCAGCTTGGGAGTTGACAGGACTAGAGGCTACACCTTC
CASSLGVDRTRGYTF
>TRBV11-3|NA|NA|TRBJ2-2
TGTGCCAGCAGCTCGGACAAGCCGAACACCGGGGAGCTGTTTTTT
CASSSDKPNTGELFF
>TRBV29-1|NA|NA|TRBJ2-2
TGCAGCGTAATTGTAGGGGTTGGGACCGGGGAGCTGTTTTTT
CSVIVGVGTGELFF
>TRBV2|NA|NA|TRBJ1-1
TGTGCCAGCAGTGAAGGTCCGGGGGACACTGAAGCTTTCTTT
CASSEGPGDTEAFF
>TRBV11-2|NA|few|TRBJ2-7
TGTGCCAGCAGCTTCCGACAGGCCGCTCTAGACGAGCAGTACTTC
CASSFRQAALDEQYF
>TRBV6-1|NA|few|TRBJ1-6
TGTGCCAGCAGTGAAAGTGGGCTAGGAGGATCACCCCTCCACTTT
CASSESGLGGSPLHF
>TRBV4-2|NA|once|TRBJ2-7
TGTGCCAGCAGCCAAGGGGGCCAAGCCCACGAGCAGTACTTC
CASSQGGQAHEQYF
>TRBV7-7|TRBD2|NA|TRBJ2-2
TGTGCTAGCAGCTCCCAGCGGGGGGGCTTCGGGGAGCTGTTTTTT
CASSSQRGGFGELFF